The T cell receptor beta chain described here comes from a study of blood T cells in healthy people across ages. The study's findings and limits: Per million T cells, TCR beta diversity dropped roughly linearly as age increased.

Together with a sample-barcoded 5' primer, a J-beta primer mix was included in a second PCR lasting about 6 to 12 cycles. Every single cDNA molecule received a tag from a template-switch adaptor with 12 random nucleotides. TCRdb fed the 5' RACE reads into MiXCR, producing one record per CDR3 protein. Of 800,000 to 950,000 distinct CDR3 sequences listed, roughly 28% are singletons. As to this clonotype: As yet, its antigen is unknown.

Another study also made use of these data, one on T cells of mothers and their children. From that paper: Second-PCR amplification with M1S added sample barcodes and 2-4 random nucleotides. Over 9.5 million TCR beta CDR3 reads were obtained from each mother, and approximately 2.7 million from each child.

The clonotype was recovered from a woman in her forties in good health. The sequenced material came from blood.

The CDR3 protein is CASGSTIGVTHEQYF. The DNA of the CDR3 is TGTGCCAGCGGATCTACGATAGGCGTAACCCACGAGCAGTACTTC. The genes are TRBV7-9 and TRBJ2-7; D not certain. The CDR3 length is 15 residues. Between the trimmed V and J ends, which lost 8 bases and 5 bases, there was a span of 22 bases. Per germline, CDR1 SEHNR and CDR2 FQNEAQ (reference sequence).